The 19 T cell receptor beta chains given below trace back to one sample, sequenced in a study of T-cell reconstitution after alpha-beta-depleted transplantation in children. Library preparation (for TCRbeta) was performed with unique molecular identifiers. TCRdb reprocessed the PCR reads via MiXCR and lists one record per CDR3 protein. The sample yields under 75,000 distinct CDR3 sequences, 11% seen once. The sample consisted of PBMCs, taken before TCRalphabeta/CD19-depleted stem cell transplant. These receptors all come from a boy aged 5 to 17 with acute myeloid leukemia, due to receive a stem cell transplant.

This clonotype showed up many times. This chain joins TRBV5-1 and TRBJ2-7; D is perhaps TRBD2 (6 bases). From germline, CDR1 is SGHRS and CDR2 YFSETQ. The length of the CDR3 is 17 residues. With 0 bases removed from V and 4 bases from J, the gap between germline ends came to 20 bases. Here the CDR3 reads CASSLGSPGRILYEQYF. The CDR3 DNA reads TGCGCCAGCAGCTTGGGCTCCCCCGGGAGAATTCTGTACGAGCAGTACTTC.

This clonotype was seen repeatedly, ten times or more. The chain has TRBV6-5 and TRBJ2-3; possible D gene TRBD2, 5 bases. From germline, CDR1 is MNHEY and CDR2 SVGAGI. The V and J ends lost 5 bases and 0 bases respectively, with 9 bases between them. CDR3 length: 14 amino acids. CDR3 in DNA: TGTGCCAGCAGTCAGCTAGCTAGCACAGATACGCAGTATTTT. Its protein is CASSQLASTDTQYF.

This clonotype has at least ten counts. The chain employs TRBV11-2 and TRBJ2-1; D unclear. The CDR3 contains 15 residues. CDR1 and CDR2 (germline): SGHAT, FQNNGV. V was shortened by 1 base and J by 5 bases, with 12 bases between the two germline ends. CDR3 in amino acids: CASSLVGFPNNEQFF. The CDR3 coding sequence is TGTGCCAGCAGCTTAGTGGGCTTCCCCAACAATGAGCAGTTCTTC.

The CDR3 spells CASSPGAGLAGLEGTDTQYF. Written as DNA, the CDR3 is TGTGCCAGCAGCCCGGGGGCGGGGCTAGCGGGCCTCGAGGGCACAGATACGCAGTATTTT. The chain carries TRBV7-3 and TRBJ2-3; 8 nucleotides agree with TRBD2. This CDR3 region has 20 residues. CDR1 is SGHTA and CDR2 is FQGTGA in the germline V gene. J lost 1 base, V lost 5 bases, and 20 bases had no gene match.

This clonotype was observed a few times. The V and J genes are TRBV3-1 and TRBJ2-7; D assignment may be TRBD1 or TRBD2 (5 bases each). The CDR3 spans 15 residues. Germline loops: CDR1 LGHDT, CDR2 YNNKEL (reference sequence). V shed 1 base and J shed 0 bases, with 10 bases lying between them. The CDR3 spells CASSQGGASSYEQYV. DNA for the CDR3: TGTGCCAGCAGCCAAGGAGGGGCTAGCTCCTACGAGCAGTACGTC.

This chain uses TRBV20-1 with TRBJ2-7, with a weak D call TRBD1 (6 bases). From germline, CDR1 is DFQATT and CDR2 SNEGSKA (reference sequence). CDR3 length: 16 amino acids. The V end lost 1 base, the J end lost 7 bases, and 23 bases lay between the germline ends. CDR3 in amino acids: CSARGGGTQGRGEQYF. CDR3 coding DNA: TGCAGTGCTAGAGGAGGGGGTACCCAGGGACGCGGGGAGCAGTACTTC.

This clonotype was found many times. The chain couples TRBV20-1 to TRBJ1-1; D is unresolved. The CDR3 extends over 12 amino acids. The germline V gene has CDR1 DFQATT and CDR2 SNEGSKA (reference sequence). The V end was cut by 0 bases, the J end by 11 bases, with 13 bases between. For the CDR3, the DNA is TGCAGTGCTAGAGATCAGGCAGCCGGGGCTTTCTTT. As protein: CSARDQAAGAFF.

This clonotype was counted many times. The CDR3 region is CASSGVAKNIQYF. The CDR3 DNA is TGTGCCAGCAGTGGGGTGGCCAAAAACATTCAGTACTTC. V and J are TRBV7-2 and TRBJ2-4, with D uncertain. The length of the CDR3 is 13 residues. The germline V and J ends were trimmed by 6 bases and 1 base, with 7 bases remaining between them. Germline V gene lookup returns CDR1 SGHTA and CDR2 FQGNSA.

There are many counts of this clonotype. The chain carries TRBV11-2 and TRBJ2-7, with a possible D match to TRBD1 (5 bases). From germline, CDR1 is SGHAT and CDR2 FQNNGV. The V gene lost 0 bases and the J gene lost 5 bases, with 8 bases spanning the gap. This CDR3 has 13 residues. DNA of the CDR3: TGTGCCAGCAGCTTAGACAGGGCCCACGAGCAGTACTTC. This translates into CASSLDRAHEQYF.

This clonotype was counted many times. The CDR3 here is CSANPSLGLNGEQYF. The DNA of the CDR3 is TGCAGTGCTAATCCCTCCCTAGGACTGAATGGCGAGCAGTACTTC. V gene TRBV20-1 combines with J gene TRBJ2-7; TRBD2 is a possible D gene (5 bases). This CDR3 has 15 amino acids. Germline V gives CDR1 DFQATT, CDR2 SNEGSKA (reference sequence). Trimming left V 4 bases short and J 6 bases short, with 22 bases between.

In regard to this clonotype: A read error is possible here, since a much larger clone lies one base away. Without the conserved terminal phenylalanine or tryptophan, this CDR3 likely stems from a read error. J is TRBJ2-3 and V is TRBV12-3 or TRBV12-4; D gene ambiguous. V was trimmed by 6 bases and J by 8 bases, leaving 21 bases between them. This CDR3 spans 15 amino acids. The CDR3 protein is CASRRSGPKLRTQYV. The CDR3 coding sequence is TGTGCCAGCAGGCGTTCCGGGCCCAAGTTACGTACGCAGTATGTT.

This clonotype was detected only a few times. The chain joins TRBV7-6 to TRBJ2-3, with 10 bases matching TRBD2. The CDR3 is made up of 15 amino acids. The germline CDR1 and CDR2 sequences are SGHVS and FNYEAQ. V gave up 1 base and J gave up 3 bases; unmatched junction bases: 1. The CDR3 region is CASSLDSGRTDTQYF. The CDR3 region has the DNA TGTGCCAGCAGCTTAGATAGCGGGAGGACAGATACGCAGTATTTT.

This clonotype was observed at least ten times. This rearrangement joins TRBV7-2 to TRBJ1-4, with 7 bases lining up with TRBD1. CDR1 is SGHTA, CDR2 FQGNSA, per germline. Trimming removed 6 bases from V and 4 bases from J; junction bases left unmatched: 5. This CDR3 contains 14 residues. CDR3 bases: TGTGCCAGCAGGCCCGGGACAGTTAATGAAAAACTGTTTTTT. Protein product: CASRPGTVNEKLFF.

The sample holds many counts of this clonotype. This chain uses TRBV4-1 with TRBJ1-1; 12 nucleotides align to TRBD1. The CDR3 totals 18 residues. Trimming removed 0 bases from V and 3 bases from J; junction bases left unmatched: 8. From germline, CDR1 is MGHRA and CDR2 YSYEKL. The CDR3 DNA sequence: TGCGCCAGCAGCCAAGATCGAGGGGACAGGGGGCGGTACACTGAAGCTTTCTTT. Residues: CASSQDRGDRGRYTEAFF.

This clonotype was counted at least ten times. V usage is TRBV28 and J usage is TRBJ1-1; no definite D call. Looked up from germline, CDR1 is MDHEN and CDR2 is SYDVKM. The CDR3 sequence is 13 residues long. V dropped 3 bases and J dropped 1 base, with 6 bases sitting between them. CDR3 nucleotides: TGTGCCAGCAGTTTTCACAAGAACACTGAAGCTTTCTTT. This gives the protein CASSFHKNTEAFF.

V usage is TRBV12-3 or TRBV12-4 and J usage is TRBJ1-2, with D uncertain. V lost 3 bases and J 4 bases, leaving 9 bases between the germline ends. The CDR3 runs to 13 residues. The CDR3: CASSFSGGYGYTF. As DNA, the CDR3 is TGTGCCAGCAGTTTTTCGGGAGGCTATGGCTACACCTTC.

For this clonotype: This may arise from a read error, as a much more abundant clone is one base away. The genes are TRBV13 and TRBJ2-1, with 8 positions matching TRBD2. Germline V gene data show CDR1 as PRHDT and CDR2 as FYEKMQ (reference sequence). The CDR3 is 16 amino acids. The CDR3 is CASSPSGGRGSNEQLF. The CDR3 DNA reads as TGTGCCAGCAGCCCCTCGGGGGGGCGTGGGTCAAATGAGCAGTTGTTC.

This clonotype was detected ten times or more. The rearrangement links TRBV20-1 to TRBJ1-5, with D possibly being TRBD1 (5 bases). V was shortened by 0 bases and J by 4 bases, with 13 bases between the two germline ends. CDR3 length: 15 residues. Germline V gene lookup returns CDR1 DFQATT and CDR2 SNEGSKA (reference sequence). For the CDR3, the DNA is TGCAGTGCTAGAGATTCGAGGCCAGGGAATCAGCCCCAGCATTTT. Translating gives CSARDSRPGNQPQHF.

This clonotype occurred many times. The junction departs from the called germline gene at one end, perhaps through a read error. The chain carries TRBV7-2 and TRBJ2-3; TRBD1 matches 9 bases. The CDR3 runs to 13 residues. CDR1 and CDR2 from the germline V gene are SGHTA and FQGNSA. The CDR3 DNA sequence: TGTGCCAGCACCACTCTACAGGGGGCGATAAGGAAGTTT. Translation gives CASTTLQGAIRKF.